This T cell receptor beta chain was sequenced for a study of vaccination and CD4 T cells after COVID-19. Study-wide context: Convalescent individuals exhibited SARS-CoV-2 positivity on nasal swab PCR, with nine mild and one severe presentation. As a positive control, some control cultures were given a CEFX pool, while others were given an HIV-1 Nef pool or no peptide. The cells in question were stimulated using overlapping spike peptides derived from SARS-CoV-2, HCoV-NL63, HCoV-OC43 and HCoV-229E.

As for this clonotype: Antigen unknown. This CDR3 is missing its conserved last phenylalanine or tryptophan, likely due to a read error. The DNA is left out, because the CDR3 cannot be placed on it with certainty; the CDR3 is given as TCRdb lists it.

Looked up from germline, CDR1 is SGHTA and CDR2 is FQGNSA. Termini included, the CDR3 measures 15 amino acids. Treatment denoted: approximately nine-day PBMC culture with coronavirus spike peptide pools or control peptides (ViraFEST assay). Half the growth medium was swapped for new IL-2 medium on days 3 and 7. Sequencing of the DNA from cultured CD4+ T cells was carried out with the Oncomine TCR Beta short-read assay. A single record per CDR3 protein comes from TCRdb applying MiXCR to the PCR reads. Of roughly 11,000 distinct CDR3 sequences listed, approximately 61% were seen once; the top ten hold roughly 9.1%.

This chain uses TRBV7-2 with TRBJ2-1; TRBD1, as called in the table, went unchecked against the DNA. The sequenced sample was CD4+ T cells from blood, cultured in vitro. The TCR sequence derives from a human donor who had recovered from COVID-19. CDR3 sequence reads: CASSLGQVRGGRKFY.